This entry lists 18 T cell receptor beta chains sequenced from one sample in a study of blood T cell repertoires in COVID-19. Method: immunoSEQ multiplex PCR; TCRdb's copy keeps in-frame clones and lacks some. This repertoire shows fewer than 35,000 clones, around 91% found once; its top ten account for roughly 1.6%. Material: peripheral blood. The receptors stem from a man in his sixties with active COVID-19.

V usage is TRBV5-4 and J usage is TRBJ2-7; maybe TRBD1 (6 bases). The germline V gene encodes CDR1 SGHNT and CDR2 YYREEE (reference sequence). Trimming shortened V by 3 bases and J by 0 bases, and 13 bases separated the two germline ends. This CDR3 has 15 amino acids. DNA for the CDR3: TGTGCCAGCAGCTCGAAGGACAGCAGCTCCTACGAGCAGTACTTC. This codes for CASSSKDSSSYEQYF.

This rearrangement joins TRBV4-3 to TRBJ2-1; possibly TRBD2 for D (5 bases). V lost 0 bases and J 6 bases, leaving 9 bases between the germline ends. The CDR3 has 14 residues. Germline V gene data show CDR1 as LGHNA and CDR2 as YSLEER. CDR3 sequence: CASSQDSAGNEQFF. The DNA for the CDR3 is TGCGCCAGCAGCCAAGATTCCGCGGGCAATGAGCAGTTCTTC.

This rearrangement joins TRBV4-1 to TRBJ2-7; a weak D match, TRBD2 (5 bases). CDR3 length: 15 residues. The V end was cut by 5 bases, the J end by 0 bases, with 14 bases between. CDR1 is MGHRA and CDR2 is YSYEKL in the germline V gene. The CDR3 nucleotides are TGCGCCAGCAGCGAGCTCGGGATTTACTCCTACGAGCAGTACTTC. This translates into CASSELGIYSYEQYF.

This rearrangement joins TRBV4-2 to TRBJ1-1; D gene uncertain. From germline, CDR1 is LGHNA and CDR2 YNFKEQ. The CDR3 spans 14 residues. Trimming took off 4 bases at V and 1 base at J, with 10 bases between the two ends. CDR3 coding DNA: TGTGCCAGCAGCCCTTGGAGAGAGAACACTGAAGCTTTCTTT. Amino acids: CASSPWRENTEAFF.

The chain has TRBV3-1 (or the pseudogene TRBV3-2) and TRBJ2-7; TRBD2 agrees at 9 bases. Trimming at V came to 1 base and at J to 2 bases, leaving 3 bases not matched to a gene. Per germline, CDR1 LGHDT and CDR2 YNNKEL (reference sequence). This CDR3 has 15 amino acids. CDR3 in DNA: TGTGCCAGCAGCCAAGTAAGCGGGGGGACCTACGAGCAGTACTTC. It encodes CASSQVSGGTYEQYF.

The V call is TRBV7-2, the J call TRBJ1-2; D is perhaps TRBD1 (6 bases). Looked up from germline, CDR1 is SGHTA and CDR2 is FQGNSA. The V gene lost 5 bases and the J gene lost 4 bases, with 20 bases spanning the gap. The CDR3 spans 16 residues. DNA of the CDR3: TGTGCCAGCAGCCGTACGGGGGGCCTCGAAAGCTATGGCTACACCTTC. Protein: CASSRTGGLESYGYTF. The complete variable domain, with remaining parts taken from reference TRBV7-2 and TRBJ1-2, reads GAGVSQSPSNKVTEKGKDVELRCDPISGHTALYWYRQSLGQGLEFLIYFQGNSAPDKSGLPSDRFSAERTGGSVSTLTIQRTQQEDSAVYLCASSRTGGLESYGYTFGSGTRLTVV.

V is TRBV4-2 and J is TRBJ2-3; 7 bases agree with TRBD1. CDR3 size: 15 residues. V dropped 3 bases and J dropped 5; count of bases not matched to a gene: 8. CDR1 and CDR2 from the germline V gene are LGHNA and YNFKEQ. In nucleotides, the CDR3 is TGTGCCAGCAGCCACCCCGGGACAGTTGGAGATACGCAGTATTTT. This sequence encodes CASSHPGTVGDTQYF.

This chain links TRBV7-9 with TRBJ1-4, with TRBD1 matching 7 bases. V was pared by 5 bases and J by 7 bases, with 13 bases of the junction left unmatched. The CDR3 covers 16 residues. CDR1 SEHNR and CDR2 FQNEAQ come from the germline V gene (reference sequence). CDR3 nucleotide sequence: TGTGCCAGCAGCCCCGGGACAGTACATTTGGGTGAAAAACTGTTTTTT. Its protein is CASSPGTVHLGEKLFF.

This clone came up a few times. V and J are TRBV2 and TRBJ1-6; no reliable D call. CDR1 is SNHLY and CDR2 is FYNNEI in the germline V gene. The V gene lost 7 bases and the J gene lost 0 bases, with 10 bases spanning the gap. The CDR3 consists of 15 residues. The CDR3 region is CASIKEGSYNSPLHF. The CDR3 nucleotides are TGTGCCAGCATCAAGGAGGGCTCCTATAATTCACCCCTCCACTTT.

The chain carries TRBV3-1 (or the pseudogene TRBV3-2) and TRBJ2-5, with D perhaps matching TRBD2 (5 bases). This CDR3 spans 13 amino acids. V was clipped by 4 bases and J by 5 bases, with 11 bases between them. Germline loops: CDR1 LGHDT, CDR2 YNNKEL (reference sequence). CDR3 DNA: TGTGCCAGCAGCCCCGTTCCGGGGGAGACCCAGTACTTC. This translates into CASSPVPGETQYF.

This rearrangement joins TRBV23-1 to TRBJ1-4; a possible D gene is TRBD1 (5 bases). TRBV23-1 is flagged as an ORF with uncertain function. This CDR3 comprises 15 residues. Trimming stripped 4 bases from V and 9 bases from J, with 18 bases between. The CDR3 DNA reads TGCGCCAGCAGTCTCCGGCCCGAGGAGGGGAAAAAACTGTTTTTT. Encoded protein: CASSLRPEEGKKLFF.

V is TRBV29-1 and J is TRBJ1-1, with TRBD1 matching 9 bases. Germline values: CDR1 SQVTM, CDR2 ANQGSEA. CDR3 length: 12 amino acids. J lost 2 bases, V lost 6 bases, and 1 base had no gene match. CDR3 sequence reads: CSVGQGNTEAFF. The CDR3, as DNA: TGCAGCGTGGGACAGGGTAACACTGAAGCTTTCTTT.

This chain joins TRBV6-5 and TRBJ1-1; D may be TRBD1 (6 bases). In germline, CDR1 is MNHEY, CDR2 SVGAGI. The CDR3 loop spans 14 amino acids. The V end lost 1 base, the J end lost 5 bases, and 11 bases lay between the germline ends. As DNA, the CDR3 is TGTGCCAGCAGTTACTTAGGGGGAACAACTGAAGCTTTCTTT. It encodes CASSYLGGTTEAFF.

V gene TRBV12-3 or TRBV12-4 combines with J gene TRBJ2-3; no clear D. The CDR3 sequence is 13 residues long. The V end was cut by 6 bases, the J end by 4 bases, with 11 bases between. The CDR3 protein is CASRRSRADTQYF. The CDR3 DNA sequence: TGTGCCAGCAGACGGTCCCGGGCAGATACGCAGTATTTT.

J is TRBJ2-1 and V is TRBV28; the match to TRBD2 covers 11 bases. The germline V gene has CDR1 MDHEN and CDR2 SYDVKM. Unmatched junction bases numbered 6, after V lost 4 bases and J lost 4 bases. The CDR3 sequence is 16 residues long. The CDR3, as DNA: TGTGCCAGCAGTTGGATAGCGGGGGGGCCGTACAATGAGCAGTTCTTC. This encodes CASSWIAGGPYNEQFF.

The V gene is TRBV12-5, the J gene TRBJ1-1; D ambiguous. V lost 3 bases and J lost 6, with 8 bases in between. There are 12 residues in the CDR3. CDR1 and CDR2 (germline): LGHNT, FRNRAP. In DNA, the CDR3 is TGTGCTAGTGGTTTCTCACGGGCTGAAGCTTTCTTT. Its protein product is CASGFSRAEAFF.

This clone was seen only a few times. This chain connects TRBV18 to TRBJ1-1; 8 positions match TRBD1. The CDR3 sequence is 12 residues long. Germline CDR1 reads KGHSH; CDR2 reads LQKENI. Trimming cost V 6 bases and J 11 bases; bases outside gene matches: 8. DNA for the CDR3: TGTGCCAGCTCCCCTGTCCAGGGGGCGGCTTTCTTT. Translating it yields CASSPVQGAAFF.

This rearrangement joins TRBV5-1 to TRBJ2-1; D is unresolved. Germline V gene data show CDR1 as SGHRS and CDR2 as YFSETQ. V gave up 1 base and J gave up 6 bases, with 8 bases separating them. The length of the CDR3 is 13 residues. The CDR3 region has the DNA TGCGCCAGCAGCTTGAGAGGTTCCAATGAGCAGTTCTTC. Protein sequence: CASSLRGSNEQFF.